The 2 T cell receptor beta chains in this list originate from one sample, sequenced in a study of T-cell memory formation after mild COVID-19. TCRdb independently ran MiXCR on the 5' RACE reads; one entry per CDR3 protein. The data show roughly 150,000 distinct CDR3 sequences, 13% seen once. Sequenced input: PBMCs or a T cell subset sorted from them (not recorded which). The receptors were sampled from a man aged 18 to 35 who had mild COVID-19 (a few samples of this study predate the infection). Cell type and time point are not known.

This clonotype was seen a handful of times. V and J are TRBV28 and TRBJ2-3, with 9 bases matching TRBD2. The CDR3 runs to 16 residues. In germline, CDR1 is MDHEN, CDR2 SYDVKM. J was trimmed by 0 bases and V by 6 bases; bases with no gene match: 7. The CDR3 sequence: CASRQGLAGSTDTQYF. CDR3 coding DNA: TGTGCCAGCAGGCAAGGTCTAGCGGGGAGCACAGATACGCAGTATTTT.

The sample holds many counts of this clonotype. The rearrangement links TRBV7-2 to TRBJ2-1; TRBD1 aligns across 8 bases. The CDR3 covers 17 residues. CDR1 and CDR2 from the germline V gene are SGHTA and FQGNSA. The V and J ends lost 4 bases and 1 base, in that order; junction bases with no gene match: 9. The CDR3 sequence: CASSSARQGMSYNEQFF. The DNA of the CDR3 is TGTGCCAGCAGCTCCGCAAGACAGGGGATGTCCTACAATGAGCAGTTCTTC.